Listed below are T cell receptor beta chains from one sample, sequenced in a study of neurological immune-mediated disorders. Using its own MiXCR run on the 5' RACE reads, TCRdb lists one record per CDR3 protein. Among tens of thousands of distinct CDR3 sequences listed, roughly 4.3% were seen once. Sequences were obtained from PBMCs. Every receptor here comes from a woman aged 60-75 years with multiple sclerosis. Each CDR3 is given with its conserved first and last residue. Each record gives: D gene, J gene, clone size, V gene, CDR3 protein, CDR3 DNA. A D gene is named only where the DNA matches it firmly. Clone sizes are given selectively: once, few, many, or a class where the clone is expanded.

>TRBD1|TRBJ1-2|many|TRBV4-1
CASSHSRDRTYGYTF
TGCGCCAGCAGCCACTCCCGGGACAGAACCTATGGCTACACCTTC
>.|TRBJ1-6|many|TRBV3-1
CASSPYDRSLNSPLHF
TGTGCCAGCAGCCCCTATGACAGGAGCCTTAATTCACCCCTCCACTTT
>TRBD1|TRBJ2-3|many|TRBV6-5
CASSPGQETDTQYF
TGTGCCAGCAGCCCGGGACAGGAGACAGATACGCAGTATTTT
>.|TRBJ1-3|many|TRBV5-1
CASSQDSAGRNTIYF
TGCGCCAGCAGCCAGGACAGCGCGGGTCGAAACACCATATATTTT
>.|TRBJ1-2|many|TRBV7-2
CASSLGVSGVGYTF
TGTGCCAGCAGCTTAGGCGTGAGCGGGGTTGGCTACACCTTC
>TRBD1|TRBJ1-5|many|TRBV4-1
CASSRQGEDQPQHF
TGCGCCAGCAGCAGACAGGGGGAGGATCAGCCCCAGCATTTT
>.|TRBJ2-5|many|TRBV3-1
CASSQRQETQYF
TGTGCCAGCAGCCAACGCCAAGAGACCCAGTACTTC
>.|TRBJ1-4|many|TRBV5-1
CASSLERGGEKLFF
TGCGCCAGCAGCTTGGAGCGGGGAGGTGAAAAACTGTTTTTT
>.|TRBJ2-2|many|TRBV6-6
CASTRDNTGELFF
TGTGCCAGCACCCGCGACAACACCGGGGAGCTGTTTTTT
>.|TRBJ1-1|few|TRBV11-2
CASSLGPMQAFF
TGTGCCAGCAGCTTAGGCCCCATGCAAGCTTTCTTT
>TRBD1|TRBJ2-7|many|TRBV12-3/TRBV12-4
CASSPGTGVPEQYF
TGTGCCAGCAGCCCCGGGACAGGGGTTCCCGAGCAGTACTTC
>TRBD1|TRBJ1-5|many|TRBV5-5
CASSARDRGQNNQPQHF
TGTGCCAGCAGCGCCCGGGACAGGGGGCAGAACAATCAGCCCCAGCATTTT
>.|TRBJ2-7|many|TRBV2
CASSDLNYEQYF
TGTGCCAGCAGTGACTTGAACTACGAGCAGTACTTC
>.|TRBJ2-5|.|TRBV7-2
CASSFGRPETQYF
TGTGCCAGCAGCTTCGGACGCCCGGAGACCCAGTACTTC
>.|TRBJ1-1|many|TRBV20-1
CSARFTSGTEAFF
TGCAGTGCTAGGTTTACCTCGGGCACTGAAGCTTTCTTT
>.|TRBJ2-5|many|TRBV3-1
CASSQDRVQETQYF
TGTGCCAGCAGCCAAGACAGGGTCCAAGAGACCCAGTACTTC